This T cell receptor beta chain was recorded in a study of blood T cell repertoires in COVID-19. Study-wide context: The study drew acute and convalescent COVID-19 samples from the United States, Italy and Spain. T cells, B-cell-depleted T cells, or PBMCs provided the cDNA or gDNA that served as material.

Authors' data handling: It was from reference gene primer amplification that nucleated cell counts were estimated. The data were produced by immunoSEQ multiplex PCR, yet TCRdb's version contains in-frame clones alone and is incomplete. V, J and clone size reflect that table, while D and trimming were determined from the DNA. The data show approximately 110,000 clones, 81% seen once. Trimming removed 5 bases from V and 7 bases from J, with 14 bases in between. This CDR3 is 13 amino acids long. From germline, CDR1 is SGHTA and CDR2 FQGTGA. Sequenced sample: peripheral blood. The clonotype was recovered from a man aged 45-65 years with acute or convalescent COVID-19. The chain couples TRBV7-3 to TRBJ1-2; maybe TRBD1 (6 bases). The CDR3 region has the DNA TGTGCCAGCAGCCCCAACCCAGGGGCTGGCTACACCTTC. Translating gives CASSPNPGAGYTF.